This entry is about one T cell receptor beta chain. These data belong to a study of blood T cell repertoires in COVID-19. Across the study: Donors in the United States, Italy and Spain gave samples during acute or convalescent COVID-19. PBMCs, B-cell-depleted T cells, or T cells provided the cDNA or gDNA that made up the material.

Authors' processing steps: Quantification of nucleated cells was approximated via reference gene primer amplification. Produced via immunoSEQ multiplex PCR; TCRdb's table is partial and in-frame only. D and trimming come from the DNA, and the V and J calls and clone size come from that table. The sample has 250,000 or so clones, 80% to 90% seen once. The CDR3 is made up of 14 amino acids. V lost 6 bases and J lost 8; bases outside the gene matches: 12. Per the germline V gene, CDR1 is MNHEY and CDR2 is SVGAGI. The chain employs TRBV6-5 and TRBJ1-2, with 7 bases identical to TRBD1. The clonotype was recovered from a woman between 40 and 55 years old who had recovered from COVID-19. Sequencing was performed on peripheral blood. The DNA for the CDR3 is TGTGCCAGCAGGCTAGGGGGCGCATCCGGGGGCTACACCTTC. It translates to CASRLGGASGGYTF.